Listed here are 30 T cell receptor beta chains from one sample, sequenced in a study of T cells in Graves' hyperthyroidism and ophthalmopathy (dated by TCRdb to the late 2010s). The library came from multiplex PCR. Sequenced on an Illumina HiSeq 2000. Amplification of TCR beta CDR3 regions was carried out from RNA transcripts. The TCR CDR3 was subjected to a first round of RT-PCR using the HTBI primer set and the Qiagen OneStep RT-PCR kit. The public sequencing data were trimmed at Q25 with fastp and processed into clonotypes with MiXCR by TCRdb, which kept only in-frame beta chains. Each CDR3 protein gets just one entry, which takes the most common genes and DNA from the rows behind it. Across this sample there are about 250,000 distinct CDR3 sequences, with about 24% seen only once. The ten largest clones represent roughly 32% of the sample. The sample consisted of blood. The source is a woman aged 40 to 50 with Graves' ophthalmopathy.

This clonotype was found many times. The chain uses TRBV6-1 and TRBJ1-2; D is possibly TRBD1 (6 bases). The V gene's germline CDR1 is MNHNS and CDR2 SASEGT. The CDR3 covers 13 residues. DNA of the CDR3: TGTGCGGCACAGGGACAATCTAACTATGGCTACACCTTC. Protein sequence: CAAQGQSNYGYTF.

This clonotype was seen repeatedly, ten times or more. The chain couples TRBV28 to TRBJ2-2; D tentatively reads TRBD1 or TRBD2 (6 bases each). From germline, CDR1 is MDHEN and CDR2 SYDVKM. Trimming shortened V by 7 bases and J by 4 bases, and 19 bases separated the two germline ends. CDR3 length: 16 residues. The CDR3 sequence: CASNTPRGQGTGELFF. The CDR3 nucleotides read TGTGCCAGCAACACGCCCCGGGGGCAGGGCACCGGGGAGCTGTTTTTT.

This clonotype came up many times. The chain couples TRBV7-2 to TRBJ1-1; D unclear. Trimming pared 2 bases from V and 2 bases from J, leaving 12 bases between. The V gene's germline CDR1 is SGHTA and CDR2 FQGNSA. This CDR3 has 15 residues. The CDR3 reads CASSLQVATNTEAFF. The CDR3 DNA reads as TGTGCCAGCAGCTTACAGGTGGCCACTAACACTGAAGCTTTCTTT.

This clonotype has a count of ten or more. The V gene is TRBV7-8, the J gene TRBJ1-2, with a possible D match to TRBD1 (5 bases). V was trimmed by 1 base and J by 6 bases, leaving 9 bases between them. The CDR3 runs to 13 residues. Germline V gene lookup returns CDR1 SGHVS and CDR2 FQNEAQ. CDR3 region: CASSLGWGNGYTF. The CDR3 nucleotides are TGTGCCAGCAGCTTAGGCTGGGGGAATGGCTACACCTTC.

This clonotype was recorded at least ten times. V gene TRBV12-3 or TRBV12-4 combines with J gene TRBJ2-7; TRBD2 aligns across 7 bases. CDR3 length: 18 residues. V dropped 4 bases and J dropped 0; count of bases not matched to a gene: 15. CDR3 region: CASSSIRAPGLVSYEQYF. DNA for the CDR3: TGTGCCAGCAGTTCTATAAGGGCCCCTGGACTAGTCTCCTACGAGCAGTACTTC.

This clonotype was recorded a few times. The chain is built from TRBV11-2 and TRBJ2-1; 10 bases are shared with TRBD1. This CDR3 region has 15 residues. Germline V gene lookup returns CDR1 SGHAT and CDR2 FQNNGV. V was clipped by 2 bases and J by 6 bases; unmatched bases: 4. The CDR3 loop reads CASSLLTGGINEQFF. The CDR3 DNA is TGTGCCAGCAGCTTATTGACAGGGGGCATCAATGAGCAGTTCTTC. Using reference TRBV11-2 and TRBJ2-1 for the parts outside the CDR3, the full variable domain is EAGVAQSPRYKIIEKRQSVAFWCNPISGHATLYWYQQILGQGPKLLIQFQNNGVVDDSQLPKDRFSAERLKGVDSTLKIQPAKLEDSAVYLCASSLLTGGINEQFFGPGTRLTVL.

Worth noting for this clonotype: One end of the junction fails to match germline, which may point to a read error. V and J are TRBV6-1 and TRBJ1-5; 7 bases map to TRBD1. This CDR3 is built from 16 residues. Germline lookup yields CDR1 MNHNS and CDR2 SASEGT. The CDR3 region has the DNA TGTGCCAGCAGTCGACAGGGAATGGGTAGCAATCAGCCCCAGCGTTTT. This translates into CASSRQGMGSNQPQRF.

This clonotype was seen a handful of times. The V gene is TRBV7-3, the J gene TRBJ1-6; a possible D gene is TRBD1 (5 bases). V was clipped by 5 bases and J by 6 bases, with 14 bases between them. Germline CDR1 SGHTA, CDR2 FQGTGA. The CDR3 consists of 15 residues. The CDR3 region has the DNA TGTGCCAGCAGCGACGTGGGGCTCAGTAATTCACCCCTCCACTTT. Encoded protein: CASSDVGLSNSPLHF.

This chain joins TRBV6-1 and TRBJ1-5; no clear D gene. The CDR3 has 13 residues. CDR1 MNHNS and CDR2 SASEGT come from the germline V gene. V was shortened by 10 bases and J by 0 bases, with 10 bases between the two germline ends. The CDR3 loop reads CATKRLSNQPQHF. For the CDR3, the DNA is TGTGCCACTAAGAGGCTTAGCAATCAGCCCCAGCATTTT.

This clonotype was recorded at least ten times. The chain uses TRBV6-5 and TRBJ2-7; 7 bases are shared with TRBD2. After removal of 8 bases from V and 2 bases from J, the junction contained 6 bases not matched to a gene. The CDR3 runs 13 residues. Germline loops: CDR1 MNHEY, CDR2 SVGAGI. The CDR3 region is CASAQSGAYEQYF. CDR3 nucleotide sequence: TGTGCCAGCGCTCAAAGCGGGGCCTACGAGCAGTACTTC.

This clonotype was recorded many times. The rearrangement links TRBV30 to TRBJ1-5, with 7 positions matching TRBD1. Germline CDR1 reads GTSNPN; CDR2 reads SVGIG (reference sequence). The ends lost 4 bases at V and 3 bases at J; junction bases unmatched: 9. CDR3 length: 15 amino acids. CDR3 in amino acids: CAWTPDRVSNQPQHF. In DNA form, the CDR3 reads TGTGCCTGGACCCCCGACAGGGTTTCCAATCAGCCCCAGCATTTT.

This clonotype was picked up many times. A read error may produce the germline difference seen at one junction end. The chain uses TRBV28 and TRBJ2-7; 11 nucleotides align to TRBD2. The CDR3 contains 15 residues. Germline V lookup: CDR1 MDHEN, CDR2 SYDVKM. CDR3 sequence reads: CASSSTLSGRGRQCF. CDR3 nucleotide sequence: TGTGCCAGCAGCTCAACCCTTAGCGGGAGGGGTAGGCAGTGCTTC.

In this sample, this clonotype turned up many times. The CDR3 protein is CASSSRGTGGTGELFF. The CDR3 region has the DNA TGTGCCAGCAGCTCCAGAGGGACAGGTGGCACCGGGGAGCTGTTTTTT. The V gene is TRBV11-2, the J gene TRBJ2-2; 8 nucleotides line up with TRBD1. CDR3 length equals 16 residues. The J segment lost 4 bases and the V segment lost 4 bases, leaving 8 bases of the junction unmatched. Germline V CDR1 and CDR2: SGHAT, FQNNGV.

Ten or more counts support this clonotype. CDR3 amino acids: CSARDSGGSSYEQYF. DNA for the CDR3: TGCAGTGCTAGAGATAGCGGGGGAAGCTCCTACGAGCAGTACTTC. The chain links TRBV20-1 to TRBJ2-7, with 9 nucleotides matching TRBD2. The CDR3 contains 15 residues. The junction had 3 bases not matched to a gene; V was cut back by 0 bases and J by 0 bases. The germline V gene has CDR1 DFQATT and CDR2 SNEGSKA (reference sequence).

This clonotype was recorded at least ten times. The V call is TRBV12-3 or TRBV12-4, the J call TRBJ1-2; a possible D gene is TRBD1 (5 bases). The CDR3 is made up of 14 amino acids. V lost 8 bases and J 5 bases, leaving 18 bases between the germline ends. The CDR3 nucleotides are TGTGCCAGCGCAGGGCTAAGGAGAATTTATGGCTACACCTTC. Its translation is CASAGLRRIYGYTF.

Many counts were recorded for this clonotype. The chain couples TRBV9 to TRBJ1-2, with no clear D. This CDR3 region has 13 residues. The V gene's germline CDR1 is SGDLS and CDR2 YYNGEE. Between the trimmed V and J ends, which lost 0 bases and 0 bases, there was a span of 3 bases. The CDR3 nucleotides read TGTGCCAGCAGCGTAGCAGCTAACTATGGCTACACCTTC. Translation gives CASSVAANYGYTF.

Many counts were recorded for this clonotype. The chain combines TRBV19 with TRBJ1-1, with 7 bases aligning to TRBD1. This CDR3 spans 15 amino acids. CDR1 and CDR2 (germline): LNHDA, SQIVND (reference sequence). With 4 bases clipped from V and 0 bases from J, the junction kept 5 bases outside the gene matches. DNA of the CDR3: TGTGCCAGTAGTACGACAGGGCTCCTGAACACTGAAGCTTTCTTT. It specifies CASSTTGLLNTEAFF.

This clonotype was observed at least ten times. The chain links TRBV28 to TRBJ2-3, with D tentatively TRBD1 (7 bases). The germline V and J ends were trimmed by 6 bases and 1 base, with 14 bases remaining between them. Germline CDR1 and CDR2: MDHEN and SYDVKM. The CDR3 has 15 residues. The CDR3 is CASSHLRGGTDTQYF. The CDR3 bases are TGTGCCAGCAGCCACCTCAGGGGGGGCACAGATACGCAGTATTTT.

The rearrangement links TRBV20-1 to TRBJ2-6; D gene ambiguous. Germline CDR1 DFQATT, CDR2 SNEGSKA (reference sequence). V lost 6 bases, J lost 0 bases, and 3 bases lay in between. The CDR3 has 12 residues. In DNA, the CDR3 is TGCAGTGCCGTCTCTGGGGCCAACGTCCTGACTTTC. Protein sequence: CSAVSGANVLTF.

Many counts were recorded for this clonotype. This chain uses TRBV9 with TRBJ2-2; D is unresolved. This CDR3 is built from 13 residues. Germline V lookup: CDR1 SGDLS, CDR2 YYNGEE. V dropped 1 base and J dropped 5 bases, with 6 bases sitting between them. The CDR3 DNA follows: TGTGCCAGCAGCGTATGCCGGACCGGGGAGCTGTTTTTT. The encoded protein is CASSVCRTGELFF. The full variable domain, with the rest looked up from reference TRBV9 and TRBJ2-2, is DSGVTQTPKHLITATGQRVTLRCSPRSGDLSVYWYQQSLDQGLQFLIQYYNGEERAKGNILERFSAQQFPDLHSELNLSSLELGDSALYFCASSVCRTGELFFGEGSRLTVL.

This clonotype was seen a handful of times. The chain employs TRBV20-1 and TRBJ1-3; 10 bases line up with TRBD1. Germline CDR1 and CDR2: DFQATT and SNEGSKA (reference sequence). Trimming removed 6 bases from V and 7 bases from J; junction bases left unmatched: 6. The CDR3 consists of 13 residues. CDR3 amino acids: CSALGQGTNTIYF. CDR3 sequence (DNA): TGCAGTGCGTTGGGACAGGGGACGAACACCATATATTTT.

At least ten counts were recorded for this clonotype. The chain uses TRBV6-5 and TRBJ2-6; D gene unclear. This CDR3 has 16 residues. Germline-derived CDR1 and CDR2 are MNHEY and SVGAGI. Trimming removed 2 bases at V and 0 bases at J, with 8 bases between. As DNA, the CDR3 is TGTGCCAGCAGTTACCACGACGGCTCTGGGGCCAACGTCCTGACTTTC. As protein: CASSYHDGSGANVLTF.

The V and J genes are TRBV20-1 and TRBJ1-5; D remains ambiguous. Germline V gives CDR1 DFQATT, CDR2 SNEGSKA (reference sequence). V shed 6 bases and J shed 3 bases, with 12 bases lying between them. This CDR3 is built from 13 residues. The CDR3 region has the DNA TGCAGTGCGCGGCAACACGACAATCAGCCCCAGCATTTT. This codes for CSARQHDNQPQHF.

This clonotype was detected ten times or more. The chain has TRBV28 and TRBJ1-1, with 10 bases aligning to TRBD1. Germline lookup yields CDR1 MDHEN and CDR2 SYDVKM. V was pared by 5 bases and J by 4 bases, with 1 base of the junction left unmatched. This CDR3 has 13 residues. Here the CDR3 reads CASSGDRGTEAFF. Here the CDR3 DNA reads TGTGCCAGCAGTGGGGACAGGGGCACTGAAGCTTTCTTT.

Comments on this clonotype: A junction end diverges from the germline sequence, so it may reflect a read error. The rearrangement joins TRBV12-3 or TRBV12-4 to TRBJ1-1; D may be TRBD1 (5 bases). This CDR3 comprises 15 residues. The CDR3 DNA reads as TGTGCCAGCAGCTTAGACAACAGGTTGAACACTGAAGCTTTCTTT. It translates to CASSLDNRLNTEAFF.

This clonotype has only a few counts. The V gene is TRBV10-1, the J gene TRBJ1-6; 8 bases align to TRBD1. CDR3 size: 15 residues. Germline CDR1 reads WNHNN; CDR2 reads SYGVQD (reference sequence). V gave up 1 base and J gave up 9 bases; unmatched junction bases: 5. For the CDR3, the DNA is TGCGCCAGCAGTGAGTTCCCAGGGGGCGGTTCACCCCTCCACTTT. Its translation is CASSEFPGGGSPLHF.

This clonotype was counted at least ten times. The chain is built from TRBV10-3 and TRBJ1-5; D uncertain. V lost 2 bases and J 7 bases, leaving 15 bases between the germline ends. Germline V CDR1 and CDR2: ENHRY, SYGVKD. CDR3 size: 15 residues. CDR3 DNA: TGTGCCATCAGTGAGAGTCAGAGTTCTGGACAGCCCCAGCATTTT. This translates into CAISESQSSGQPQHF.

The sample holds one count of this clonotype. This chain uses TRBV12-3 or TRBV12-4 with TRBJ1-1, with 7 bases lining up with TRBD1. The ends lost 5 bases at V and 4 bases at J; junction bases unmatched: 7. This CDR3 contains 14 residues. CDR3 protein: CASSPDRDITEAFF. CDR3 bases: TGTGCCAGCAGTCCCGACAGGGATATCACTGAAGCTTTCTTT.

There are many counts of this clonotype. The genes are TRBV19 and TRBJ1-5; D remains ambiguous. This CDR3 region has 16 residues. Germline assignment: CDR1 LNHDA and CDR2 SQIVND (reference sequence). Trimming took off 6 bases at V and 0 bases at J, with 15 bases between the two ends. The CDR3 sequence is CASRRSGDYSNQPQHF. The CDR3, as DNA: TGTGCCAGTAGAAGGTCTGGAGATTATAGCAATCAGCCCCAGCATTTT.

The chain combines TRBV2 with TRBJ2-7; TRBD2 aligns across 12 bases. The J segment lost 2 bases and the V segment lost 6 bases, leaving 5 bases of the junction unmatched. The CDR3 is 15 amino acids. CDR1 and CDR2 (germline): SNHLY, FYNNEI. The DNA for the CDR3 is TGTGCCAGCAGGGCCGGACTAGCGGGAACCTACGAGCAGTACTTC. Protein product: CASRAGLAGTYEQYF.